The rows below give T cell receptor beta chains drawn from one sample of a study of shared clonotypes between healthy human individuals. Clones were read by immunoSEQ multiplex PCR, and TCRdb kept only the in-frame ones, dropping some. The sample lists about 180,000 clones, over 85% seen once, with around 0.067% in the top ten. The source material was naive CD4+ T cells sorted from blood. These receptors came from a woman in her 30s in good health. Each CDR3 is given with its conserved first and last residue. A D gene is named only where the DNA matches it firmly. Clone size, where shown, is once, few, many, or a class for clones that have expanded.

j_call v_call d_call clone_size cdr3_aa cdr3_nt
TRBJ1-3 TRBV30 - - CAWTTVSGNTIYF TGTGCCTGGACTACGGTCTCTGGAAACACCATATATTTT
TRBJ2-7 TRBV28 - - CASSFSGYEQYF TGTGCCAGCAGTTTCTCAGGCTACGAGCAGTACTTC
TRBJ1-2 TRBV20-1 - - CSAHNGYTF TGCAGTGCGCATAATGGCTACACCTTC
TRBJ2-4 TRBV19 - - CASSKDGIAKNIQYF TGTGCCAGTAGTAAGGACGGTATAGCCAAAAACATTCAGTACTTC
TRBJ1-2 TRBV14 - once CASSQAGVNYGYTF TGTGCCAGCAGCCAAGCAGGGGTTAACTATGGCTACACCTTC
TRBJ2-2 TRBV7-6 - - CASSLGIVGELFF TGTGCCAGCAGCTTAGGAATCGTCGGGGAGCTGTTTTTT
TRBJ2-7 TRBV5-4 - - CASSLGGWEQYF TGTGCCAGCAGCTTAGGCGGTTGGGAGCAGTACTTC
TRBJ2-5 TRBV19 - - CASSISWGNGPETQYF TGTGCCAGTAGTATATCGTGGGGGAACGGTCCAGAGACCCAGTACTTC
TRBJ2-5 TRBV7-9 TRBD1 - CASNSATGAPETQYF TGTGCCAGCAACTCGGCGACAGGGGCACCGGAGACCCAGTACTTC
TRBJ2-5 TRBV20-1 - - CSARVRETQYF TGCAGTGCTAGAGTCCGGGAGACCCAGTACTTC
TRBJ2-5 TRBV10-3 - - CAIKPLDSQETQYF TGTGCCATCAAACCCCTGGACAGCCAAGAGACCCAGTACTTC
TRBJ2-7 TRBV6-5 TRBD1 - CASSYSDRDHEQYF TGTGCCAGCAGTTACTCCGACAGGGATCACGAGCAGTACTTC
TRBJ2-1 TRBV5-4 - - CASSLDEGPYNEQFF TGTGCCAGCAGCCTAGACGAGGGCCCCTACAATGAGCAGTTCTTC
TRBJ2-5 TRBV14 - - CASSQDLGRRETQYF TGTGCCAGCAGCCAAGATCTTGGGCGTCGAGAGACCCAGTACTTC
TRBJ1-5 TRBV7-9 TRBD1 - CASSLDRAGQPQHF TGTGCCAGCAGCTTGGACAGGGCTGGGCAGCCCCAGCATTTT
TRBJ2-5 TRBV4-1 - - CASSQDWKTKETQYF TGCGCCAGCAGCCAAGACTGGAAGACTAAAGAGACCCAGTACTTC
TRBJ1-5 TRBV20-1 TRBD1 - CSAETGGSQHF TGCAGTGCGGAGACAGGGGGTTCCCAGCATTTT
TRBJ2-7 TRBV7-2 TRBD1 - CASSFDRDRVSYEQYF TGTGCCAGCAGCTTTGACCGGGACAGGGTAAGCTACGAGCAGTACTTC
TRBJ2-3 TRBV28 - - CASSSTGWGGDTQYF TGTGCCAGCAGTTCGACAGGTTGGGGGGGAGATACGCAGTATTTT
TRBJ2-7 TRBV5-1 TRBD2 - CASSLELAGGSGEQYF TGCGCCAGCAGCTTGGAACTAGCGGGAGGGTCCGGCGAGCAGTACTTC
TRBJ1-5 TRBV27 TRBD1 - CASSPDRVKGQPQHF TGTGCCAGCAGCCCGGACAGGGTCAAAGGACAGCCCCAGCATTTT
TRBJ2-7 TRBV11-2 TRBD2 - CASSTAGDLAYEQYF TGTGCCAGCAGCACCGCGGGGGACTTAGCCTACGAGCAGTACTTC
TRBJ2-7 TRBV28 - - CASSQGSPYEQYF TGTGCCAGCAGCCAAGGGTCGCCCTACGAGCAGTACTTC
TRBJ1-5 TRBV11-2 TRBD1 - CASSLNRGTGPQHF TGTGCCAGCAGCCTGAACAGGGGGACAGGGCCCCAGCATTTT
TRBJ2-7 TRBV7-7 TRBD1 few CASSAQGAVDEQYF TGTGCCAGCAGCGCTCAGGGGGCTGTAGACGAGCAGTACTTC
TRBJ2-7 TRBV28 TRBD1 - CASRPPDRDYEQYF TGTGCCAGCCGCCCACCGGACAGGGACTACGAGCAGTACTTC
TRBJ2-4 TRBV19 - - CASSPPDRAKNIQYF TGTGCCAGTAGTCCCCCCGACAGAGCCAAAAACATTCAGTACTTC
TRBJ2-5 TRBV5-1 - - CASSLLQGETQYF TGCGCCAGCAGCTTGCTCCAGGGTGAGACCCAGTACTTC
TRBJ1-3 TRBV5-1 TRBD1 - CASSLEGAPGNTIYF TGCGCCAGCAGCTTGGAGGGGGCGCCTGGAAACACCATATATTTT
TRBJ1-2 TRBV6-5 - once CASKRGTMYGYTF TGTGCCAGCAAACGAGGGACGATGTATGGCTACACCTTC